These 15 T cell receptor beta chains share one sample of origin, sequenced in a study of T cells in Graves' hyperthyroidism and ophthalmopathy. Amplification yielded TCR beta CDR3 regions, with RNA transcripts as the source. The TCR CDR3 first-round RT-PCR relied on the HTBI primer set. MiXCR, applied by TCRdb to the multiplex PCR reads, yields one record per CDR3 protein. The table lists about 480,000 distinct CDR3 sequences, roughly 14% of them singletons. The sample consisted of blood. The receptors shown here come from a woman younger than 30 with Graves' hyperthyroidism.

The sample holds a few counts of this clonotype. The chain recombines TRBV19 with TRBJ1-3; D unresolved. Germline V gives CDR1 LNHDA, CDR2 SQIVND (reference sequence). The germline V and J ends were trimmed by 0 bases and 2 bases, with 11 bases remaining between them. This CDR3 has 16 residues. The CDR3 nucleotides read TGTGCCAGTAGTATAGACCCCCCAAGCGCTGGAAACACCATATATTTT. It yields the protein CASSIDPPSAGNTIYF.

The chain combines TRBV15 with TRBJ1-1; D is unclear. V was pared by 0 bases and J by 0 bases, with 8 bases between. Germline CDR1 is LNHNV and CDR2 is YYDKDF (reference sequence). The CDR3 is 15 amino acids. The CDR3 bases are TGTGCCACCAGCAGAGATTTAGGGTTGAACACTGAAGCTTTCTTT. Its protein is CATSRDLGLNTEAFF.

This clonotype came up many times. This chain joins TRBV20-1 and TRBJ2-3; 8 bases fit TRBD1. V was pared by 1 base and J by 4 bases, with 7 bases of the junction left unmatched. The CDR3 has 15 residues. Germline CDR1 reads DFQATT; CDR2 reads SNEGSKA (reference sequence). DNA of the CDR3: TGCAGTGCTAGAGGAAGCGAACAGGGGGCAGATACGCAGTATTTT. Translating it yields CSARGSEQGADTQYF.

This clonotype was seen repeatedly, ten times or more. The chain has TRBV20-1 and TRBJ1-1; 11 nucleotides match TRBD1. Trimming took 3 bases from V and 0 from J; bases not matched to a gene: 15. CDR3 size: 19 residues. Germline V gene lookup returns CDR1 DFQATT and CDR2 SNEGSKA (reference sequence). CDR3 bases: TGCAGTGCTAGCGGGACAGGGGGTGGGAGGGATTTGATGAACACTGAAGCTTTCTTT. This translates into CSASGTGGGRDLMNTEAFF.

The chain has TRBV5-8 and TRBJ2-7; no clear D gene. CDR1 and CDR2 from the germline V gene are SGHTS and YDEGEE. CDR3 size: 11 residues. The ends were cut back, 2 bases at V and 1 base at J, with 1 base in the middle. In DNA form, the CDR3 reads TGTGCCAGCAGCTTTTCCTACGAGCAGTACGTC. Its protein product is CASSFSYEQYV.

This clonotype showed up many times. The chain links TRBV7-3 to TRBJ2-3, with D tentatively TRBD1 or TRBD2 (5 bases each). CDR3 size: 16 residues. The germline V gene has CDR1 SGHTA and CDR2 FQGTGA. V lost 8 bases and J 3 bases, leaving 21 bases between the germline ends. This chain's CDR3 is CASLNRGPLGTDTQYF. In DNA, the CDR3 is TGTGCCAGCCTTAACCGGGGCCCCTTGGGAACAGATACGCAGTATTTT.

DNA of the CDR3: TGTGCCAGCAGTTTAGGGCCCGGACAGGGAAGGAACACTGAAGCTTTCTTT. The encoded protein is CASSLGPGQGRNTEAFF. This rearrangement joins TRBV27 to TRBJ1-1; 8 nucleotides line up with TRBD1. The CDR3 runs 17 residues. V lost 2 bases to trimming and J lost 1 base; unmatched junction nucleotides: 9. Germline V gene sequence: CDR1 MNHEY, CDR2 SMNVEV (reference sequence).

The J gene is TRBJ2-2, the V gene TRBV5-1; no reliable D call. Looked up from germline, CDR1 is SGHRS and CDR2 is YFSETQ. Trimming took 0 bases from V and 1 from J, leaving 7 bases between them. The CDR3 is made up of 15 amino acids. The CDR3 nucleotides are TGCGCCAGCAGCTTGGCACAACTGAACACCGGGGAGCTGTTTTTT. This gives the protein CASSLAQLNTGELFF.

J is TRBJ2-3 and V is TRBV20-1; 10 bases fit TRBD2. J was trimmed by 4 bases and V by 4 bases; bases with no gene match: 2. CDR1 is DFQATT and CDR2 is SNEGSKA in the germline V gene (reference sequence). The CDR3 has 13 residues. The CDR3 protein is CSATSGSPDTQYF. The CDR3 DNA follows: TGCAGTGCTACTAGCGGGAGCCCAGATACGCAGTATTTT.

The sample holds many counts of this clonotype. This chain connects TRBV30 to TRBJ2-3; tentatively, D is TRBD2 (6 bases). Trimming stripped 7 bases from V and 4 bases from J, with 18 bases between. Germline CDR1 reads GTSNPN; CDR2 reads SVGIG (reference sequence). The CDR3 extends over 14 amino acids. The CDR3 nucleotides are TGTGCCTTTACGGGAGTTCTTTCGGCAGATACGCAGTATTTT. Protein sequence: CAFTGVLSADTQYF.

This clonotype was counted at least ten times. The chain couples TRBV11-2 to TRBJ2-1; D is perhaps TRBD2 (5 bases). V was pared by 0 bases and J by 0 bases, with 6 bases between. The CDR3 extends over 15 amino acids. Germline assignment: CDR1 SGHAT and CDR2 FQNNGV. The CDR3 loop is CASSLDRGSYNEQFF. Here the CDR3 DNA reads TGTGCCAGCAGCTTAGATCGGGGCTCCTACAATGAGCAGTTCTTC.

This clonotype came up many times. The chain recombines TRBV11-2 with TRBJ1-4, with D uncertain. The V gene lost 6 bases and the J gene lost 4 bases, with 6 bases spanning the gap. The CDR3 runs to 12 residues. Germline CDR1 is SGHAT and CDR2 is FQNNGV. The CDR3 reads CASRISNEKLFF. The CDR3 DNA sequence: TGTGCCAGCAGGATAAGTAATGAAAAACTGTTTTTT.

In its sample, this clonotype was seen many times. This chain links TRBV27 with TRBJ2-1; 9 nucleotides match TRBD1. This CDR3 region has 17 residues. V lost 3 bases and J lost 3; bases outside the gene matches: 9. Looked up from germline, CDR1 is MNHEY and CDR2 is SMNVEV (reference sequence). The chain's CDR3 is CASSFGQGTANYNEQFF. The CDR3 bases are TGTGCCAGCAGTTTCGGACAGGGGACAGCCAACTACAATGAGCAGTTCTTC.

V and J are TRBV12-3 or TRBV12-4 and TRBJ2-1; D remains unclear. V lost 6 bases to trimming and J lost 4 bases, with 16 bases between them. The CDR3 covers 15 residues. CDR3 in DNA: TGTGCCAGCAGGGCCAGGCTTGGGGTATACAATGAGCAGTTCTTC. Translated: CASRARLGVYNEQFF.

The CDR3 DNA reads as TGTGCCAGCAGCTCCGGGACTAGCGGGAGGGGCGTGCAGTTCTTC. This translates into CASSSGTSGRGVQFF. The chain uses TRBV6-1 and TRBJ2-1; 16 bases agree with TRBD2. Germline CDR1 and CDR2: MNHNS and SASEGT. This CDR3 has 15 residues. With V trimmed by 6 bases and J by 12 bases, 8 bases remained unmatched.